This T cell receptor beta chain was recorded in a study of blood T cells in healthy people across ages (dated by TCRdb to the mid-2010s). In terms of the full investigation: In model experiments, template switching captured about one uniquely barcoded TCR beta cDNA molecule for every two T cells. For two donors (one aged 18 to 30 and one aged 80 or older), the study analyzed two additional independent replicas of 1 million unique cDNA reads from the same blood draw. The donors were divided into four age groups: young (average approximately 15 years), middle-aged (about 41), aged (around 59) and long-lived (around 80). The study measured age-related changes in TCR beta repertoire diversity using deep sequencing normalized with unique cDNA molecular identifiers. To avoid experimental bias, donors of different ages were spread randomly across the sequencing lanes.

Per the germline V gene (reference sequence), DFQATT is the CDR1 and SNEGSKA is the CDR2. V loses 6 bases, J loses 11 bases, and the germline ends lie 19 bases apart. The CDR3 spans 12 residues, from the cysteine through the phenylalanine. Just the 36-base CDR3 DNA is kept, in frame starting at base 1. The donors were some 39 Caucasian individuals from Russia, aged roughly 6 to 90 years, who were systemically healthy. Each donor gave roughly 11 milliliters of peripheral blood, drawn into EDTA-treated Vacutainer tubes. Ficoll-Paque density-gradient centrifugation was used to isolate PBMCs, with at least 7 million obtained per sample. Trizol reagent was used to extract total RNA from PBMCs, with at least 5 micrograms per sample. For every donor, an aliquot of PBMCs went through flow cytometry to measure the percentages of naive CD45RAhigh/CD27high T cells. The library came from 5' RACE. TCRdb shows the sequencer as Illumina HiSeq 2500. A second PCR of about 6 to 12 cycles was run with a J-beta primer mix and a sample-barcoded 5' primer. Each TCR beta cDNA molecule received a unique molecular identifier from a template-switch 5' adaptor carrying 12 random nucleotides. Each sample yielded at least 3 million CDR3-containing paired-end reads. First-strand cDNA synthesis was performed from all RNA using the Mint cDNA synthesis kit, with priming by a TRBC-specific oligonucleotide. After uracil-DNA glycosylase treatment, a first 18-cycle PCR used universal primers M1SS and BC2_uni_R on all cDNA. Per the authors' processing: For normalization, 1 million high-quality reads were randomly selected from each sample, with every read carrying a distinct molecular identifier. Instead of being binned into consensus sequences, reads with shared molecular identifiers were discarded. MiTCR, with a Q25 quality threshold and the strictest error-elimination algorithm, was used for CDR3 identification, clonotype clustering and error correction. Lower-bound total TCR beta diversity was estimated with a nonparametric unseen species model using Euler transformation. The public reads were reanalyzed by TCRdb: fastp trimming at Q25, MiXCR alignment, in-frame beta chains only. Each entry is one CDR3 protein sequence, shown with its most common DNA and genes. TCRdb assigned the V and J calls; the authors' analysis was not used. For this sample the table gives about 1.6 million distinct CDR3 sequences, of which around 36% were detected only once. Roughly 12% of the sample rests with the top ten.

Findings and caveats that apply to the study as a whole: Compared with the aged group, the long-lived group had more naive CD4+ T cells, fewer expanded clones and increased TCR diversity, suggesting age selection. Estimates of total diversity based on one million sequenced T cells were regarded as lower bounds and as underestimates. Donor CMV infection status was unknown, potentially confounding age-related changes in expanded clonotypes. Observed TCR beta diversity correlated strongly with the percentage of naive T cells measured by flow cytometry. Observed TCR beta diversity per million T cells fell roughly linearly with age, and a significant reduction was already apparent by age around 36. Since profiling was done on bulk unsorted PBMCs, naive and antigen-experienced compartments could not be conclusively compared.

Points on this clonotype: Its antigen has not been determined. Base qualities are not provided; no much larger clone lies one nucleotide away.

The sample comprised blood. The receptor was isolated from a woman aged 25 to 45 in good health. The V and J segments used are TRBV20-1 and TRBJ2-5; the D segment cannot be called with confidence. DNA sequence: TGCAGTGCCACTGATGCACCGGATGAGCAGTACTTC. The translation is CSATDAPDEQYF.